A selection of T cell receptor beta chains follows, all from one sample in a study of CD8 T cells in Susac syndrome. TCRdb reprocessed the immunoSEQ multiplex PCR reads via MiXCR and lists one record per CDR3 protein. The sample shows about 170,000 distinct CDR3 sequences, around 96% of them seen only once. The source material was CD4+ T cells from PBMCs. The receptors derive from a human donor with Susac syndrome. Both conserved end residues are part of each CDR3. D genes are given only for firm matches. Rows give clone size only sometimes, using once, few, many, or a class for an expanded clone.

j_gene	d_gene	v_gene	abundance	CDR3nt	CDR3aa
TRBJ2-4	NA	TRBV2	NA	TGTGCCAGCAGTGAATGGCAGATAGCCAAAAACATTCAGTACTTC	CASSEWQIAKNIQYF
TRBJ2-5	NA	TRBV20-1	NA	TGCAGTGCTAGTCCCCTGGCTGAGATGGAGACCCAGTACTTC	CSASPLAEMETQYF
TRBJ1-2	TRBD1	TRBV7-2	NA	TGTGCCAGCCGGACAGGGGTCCGCTATGGCTACACCTTC	CASRTGVRYGYTF
TRBJ1-2	NA	TRBV29-1	NA	TGCAGCGCCCCCAACGCTAACTATGGCTACACCTTC	CSAPNANYGYTF
TRBJ2-3	TRBD2	TRBV28	NA	TGTGCCAGCAGTTGGGCTAGCGGGGCGGATACGCAGTATTTT	CASSWASGADTQYF
TRBJ2-5	NA	TRBV11-2	NA	TGTGCCAGCAGCTTTGGGCAGCAAGAGACCCAGTACTTC	CASSFGQQETQYF
TRBJ1-2	NA	TRBV20-1	NA	TGCAGTGCTAGAGATGAGGCCGGGCATGGCTACACCTTC	CSARDEAGHGYTF
TRBJ2-3	NA	TRBV18	NA	TGTGCCAGCTCACCTTTCACAGATACGCAGTATTTT	CASSPFTDTQYF
TRBJ2-3	TRBD2	TRBV3-1	once	TGTGCCAGCAGCCAAGGACTAGCGCCACCGGATACGCAGTATTTT	CASSQGLAPPDTQYF
TRBJ2-5	NA	TRBV15	once	TGTGCCACCAGCAGAGCCGAAGGGACCCAGTACTTC	CATSRAEGTQYF
TRBJ1-2	NA	TRBV19	NA	TGTGCCAGCTCGGTGGAGGGCTACTATGGCTACACCTTC	CASSVEGYYGYTF
TRBJ2-1	NA	TRBV5-1	once	TGCGCCAGCAGCTTGGTAGCGGTAGGGGTCGATGAGCAGTTCTTC	CASSLVAVGVDEQFF
TRBJ2-3	NA	TRBV29-1	once	TGCAGCGTTGATGGGTGGGGTGCGGGAGATACGCAGTATTTT	CSVDGWGAGDTQYF
TRBJ2-1	TRBD2	TRBV29-1	NA	TGCAGCGCGGGAGGCGGGGGCTCCTACAATGAGCAGTTCTTC	CSAGGGGSYNEQFF
TRBJ1-1	NA	TRBV29-1	NA	TGCAGCGCACATCTAGGGCAGTATGAAGCTTTCTTT	CSAHLGQYEAFF
TRBJ1-1	NA	TRBV4-2	NA	TGTGCCAGCAGCCAAGAGGGGAGAGCTTTCTTT	CASSQEGRAFF
TRBJ2-1	TRBD1	TRBV28	NA	TGTGCCAGCAGTTCCGGGACAGGGCCCTACAATGAGCAGTTCTTC	CASSSGTGPYNEQFF
TRBJ1-4	NA	TRBV6-6	NA	TGTGCCAGCAGTTACAGGGGCGGGGGTGAAAAACTGTTTTTT	CASSYRGGGEKLFF
TRBJ2-7	TRBD2	TRBV30	NA	TGTGCCTGGAGTGTAGGCCCTCCCGCTAGCGGGATATCCTACGAGCAGTACTTC	CAWSVGPPASGISYEQYF
TRBJ1-1	NA	TRBV5-1	NA	TGCGCCAGCAGCCAAATTGGGGGGAACACTGAAGCTTTCTTT	CASSQIGGNTEAFF
TRBJ2-1	TRBD1	TRBV5-1	NA	TGCGCCAGCAGCTTGGCAGGACAGGTCAATGAGCAGTTCTTC	CASSLAGQVNEQFF
TRBJ1-3	NA	TRBV7-8	NA	TGTGCCAGCAGCCCCAGACGGTTCGGGGTACCTGGAAACACCATATATTTT	CASSPRRFGVPGNTIYF
TRBJ2-7	NA	TRBV7-7	NA	TGTGCTAGCAGTCAAGGCCCCGGCTACGAGCAGTACTTC	CASSQGPGYEQYF
TRBJ2-7	NA	TRBV30	NA	TGTGCCTGGAGTCAAAATTACGAGAGTGAGCAGTACTTC	CAWSQNYESEQYF
TRBJ1-2	TRBD1	TRBV20-1	NA	TGCAGTGCTAGACCTCAGGGGGCGCGGGGCTATGGCTACACCTTC	CSARPQGARGYGYTF
TRBJ1-5	NA	TRBV3-1	NA	TGTGCCAGCAGCCAAGATCTTTTGAATCAGCCCCAGCATTTT	CASSQDLLNQPQHF
TRBJ2-1	TRBD1	TRBV10-3	NA	TGTGCCATAAAACAGGGGGTCGATGAGCAGTTCTTC	CAIKQGVDEQFF
TRBJ2-5	NA	TRBV20-1	NA	TGCAGTGCTGTCAATACTAGTCCCGCTGGGACCCAGTACTTC	CSAVNTSPAGTQYF
TRBJ2-1	NA	TRBV18	few	TGTGCCAGCTCACCACTCAATGAGCAGTTCTTC	CASSPLNEQFF
TRBJ2-5	TRBD1	TRBV20-1	NA	TGCAGTGCCCTTACCTCCCTGACAGGGTATGGGACCCAGTACTTC	CSALTSLTGYGTQYF
TRBJ2-5	TRBD2	TRBV20-1	once	TGCAGTGCTAGGCGGGAGAACCAAGAGACCCAGTACTTC	CSARRENQETQYF
TRBJ2-2	NA	TRBV30	NA	TGTGCCTTTTCCAGGAACACCGGGGAGCTGTTTTTT	CAFSRNTGELFF
TRBJ2-5	TRBD1	TRBV14	NA	TGTGCCAGCAGCCACTGGGACAGGGGCGCCTACCGGGGGACCCAGTACTTC	CASSHWDRGAYRGTQYF
TRBJ2-5	NA	TRBV20-1	NA	TGCAGTGCTAGAGTCTGGACCTCTCAAGAGACCCAGTACTTC	CSARVWTSQETQYF
TRBJ2-5	NA	TRBV7-2	NA	TGTGCCAGCAGCCAAAACCCAGGGGAAGAGACCCAGTACTTC	CASSQNPGEETQYF
TRBJ2-1	NA	TRBV6-2/TRBV6-3	NA	TGTGCCAGCAGCGGACGTGGCTATGAGCAGTTCTTC	CASSGRGYEQFF
TRBJ1-5	NA	TRBV12-3/TRBV12-4	NA	TGTGCCAGCAGTTTCAGAGAGGGGCCTCCCTTTTTGCGCAATCAGCCCCAGCATTTT	CASSFREGPPFLRNQPQHF
TRBJ1-4	NA	TRBV7-9	NA	TGTGCCAGCAGCTTAAGTGAAGAGGACGGGACAACTAATGAAAAACTGTTTTTT	CASSLSEEDGTTNEKLFF
TRBJ2-2	NA	TRBV5-1	NA	TGCGCCAGCAGCTTGGCCGAGACCGGGGAGCTGTTTTTT	CASSLAETGELFF
TRBJ1-6	TRBD1	TRBV3-1	once	TGTGCCAGCAGCCAGGAAAGGACAGGGGTAGATTCACCCCTCCACTTT	CASSQERTGVDSPLHF
TRBJ2-1	NA	TRBV20-1	NA	TGCAGTGCTTTACAAAAACAGGGATACCATGAGCAGTTCTTC	CSALQKQGYHEQFF
TRBJ2-7	TRBD2	TRBV9	NA	TGTGCCAGCAGCTCACACGGGGGGTCCTACGAGCAGTACTTC	CASSSHGGSYEQYF
TRBJ1-2	NA	TRBV15	once	TGTGCCACCAGCAGCTTCAATTCAGGGCACTATGGCTACACCTTC	CATSSFNSGHYGYTF
TRBJ2-3	NA	TRBV11-2	NA	TGTGCCAGCACCAACAGGGTCGATACGCAGTATTTT	CASTNRVDTQYF
TRBJ2-3	TRBD1	TRBV29-1	NA	TGCAGCGTTGACGGACAGGGAGCAGATACGCAGTATTTT	CSVDGQGADTQYF
TRBJ2-5	NA	TRBV7-2	NA	TGTGCCAGCAGCCAGACCGGACAGGGAGGGGGAGAGACCCAGTACTTC	CASSQTGQGGGETQYF
TRBJ2-2	NA	TRBV7-2	NA	TGTGCCAGCAGCCAGGGGGGCACTAGCGGAGCCGGGGAGCTGTTTTTT	CASSQGGTSGAGELFF
TRBJ1-1	TRBD1	TRBV5-1	NA	TGCGCCAGCAGCCGTAGACAGGGGTCGGGCACTGAAGCTTTCTTT	CASSRRQGSGTEAFF
TRBJ2-1	TRBD2	TRBV5-4	NA	TGTGCCAGCAGCTTGGGGCTAGCGGGGGCCAATGAGCAGTTCTTC	CASSLGLAGANEQFF
TRBJ2-1	TRBD1	TRBV18	NA	TGTGCCAACTCACCTATAGGACAGGGAAGCAATGAGCAGTTCTTC	CANSPIGQGSNEQFF
TRBJ2-1	NA	TRBV12-3/TRBV12-4	NA	TGTGCCAGCGCAATCGAGAGTGCTAATGAGCAGTTCTTC	CASAIESANEQFF
TRBJ2-1	NA	TRBV10-3	once	TGTGCCATCAGTGAATTTGGTACTCATGAGCAGTTCTTC	CAISEFGTHEQFF
TRBJ2-1	NA	TRBV20-1	NA	TGCAGTGCTCACGGGGAGGGGGTGTACAATGAGCAGTTCTTC	CSAHGEGVYNEQFF
TRBJ1-5	NA	TRBV30	NA	TGTGCCTGGAGTGTAAGGCCAGGGAGACGTCAGCCCCAGCATTTT	CAWSVRPGRRQPQHF
TRBJ2-7	TRBD1	TRBV7-2	NA	TGTGCCAGCAGCCGCTCCGGGACAGGGGCCTACGAGCAGTACTTC	CASSRSGTGAYEQYF
TRBJ2-7	TRBD2	TRBV30	NA	TGTGCCTGGAGAACAGCGGGAGGGGCCGAGCAGTACTTC	CAWRTAGGAEQYF
TRBJ1-1	NA	TRBV4-1	NA	TGCGCCAGCAGCTCCCCTACCAGGGGCACTGAAGCTTTCTTT	CASSSPTRGTEAFF
TRBJ2-7	TRBD1	TRBV2	NA	TGTGCCAGCAGGGGACAGGGCTACGAGCAGTACTTC	CASRGQGYEQYF
TRBJ2-5	TRBD2	TRBV5-1	once	TGCGCCAGCAGCTCGAGTAGCGGGGGGGCTAGGAGGCTGGAGACCCAGTACTTC	CASSSSSGGARRLETQYF
TRBJ2-7	TRBD1	TRBV15	NA	TGTGCCACCAGCGGAAGGACAGGGAGCACCTACGAGCAGTACTTC	CATSGRTGSTYEQYF